This paragraph covers one TCR beta chain sequence. Per germline, CDR1 SGHRS and CDR2 YFSETQ. This CDR3 is built from 13 residues. With 8 bases clipped from V and 4 bases from J, the junction kept 2 bases outside the gene matches. The protocol was immunoSEQ multiplex PCR, while the TCRdb copy is restricted to in-frame clones and leaves out a portion. The profile shows around 100,000 clones, under 95% of them singletons. This record belongs to a study of PD-L1 blockade in urothelial cancer. Study-level background: The patients' atezolizumab therapy, 1,200 mg intravenously every 3 weeks, started in the mid-2010s. Prior regimens of chemotherapy numbered 0 to 3 per patient. After treatment start, blood was analyzed at 3 weeks (second dose) and at 6 weeks.

Regarding time point: peripheral blood 6 weeks after treatment start. Patients had urothelial carcinoma that was locally advanced or metastatic. This chain joins TRBV5-1 and TRBJ2-2; TRBD2 matches at 10 bases. This sequence originates from a man in his sixties with urothelial cancer. Sequences were derived from PBMCs, sampled around atezolizumab (anti-PD-L1) treatment. The CDR3 DNA is TGCGCCAGTGGACTAGCGGCCACCGGGGAGCTGTTTTTT. Translation gives CASGLAATGELFF.